This is a list of T cell receptor beta chains from one sample in a study of blood T cell repertoires in COVID-19. The protocol was immunoSEQ multiplex PCR, while the TCRdb copy is restricted to in-frame clones and leaves out a portion. The sample has under 200,000 clones, approximately 79% seen once. Sequenced input: PBMCs or T cells enriched from blood (not recorded which). The source of these receptors is a woman between 65 and 79 years old in a cohort exposed to, infected with or recovered from COVID-19 (not recorded which). The CDR3 runs from the conserved cysteine through the conserved F or W. D genes are given only for firm matches. Expanded clones are given a class, and other clones once, few, many or no size at all.

- TRBD2 TRBJ2-5 TRBV11-2 TGTGCCAGCAGCTTGGGGACTAGCGGGTACCAAGAGACCCAGTACTTC CASSLGTSGYQETQYF
- TRBD1 TRBJ1-1 TRBV28 TGTGCCAGCAGTTTCCCAGGGGGTACCGCAGAGGCTTTCTTT CASSFPGGTAEAFF
- - TRBJ2-7 TRBV12-3/TRBV12-4 TGTGCCAGCACCAGGGGCTACGAGCAGTACTTC CASTRGYEQYF
- TRBD2 TRBJ2-2 TRBV5-1 TGCGCCAGCAGCTTGTCCCTAGCGGGAGCGGGGGAGCTGTTTTTT CASSLSLAGAGELFF
- - TRBJ2-2 TRBV27 TGTGCCAGCAGTTTTTGGGGGGGCAGGGGCAAGGCCGGGGAGCTGTTTTTT CASSFWGGRGKAGELFF
few TRBD2 TRBJ2-1 TRBV20-1 TGCAGTGCTAGAGATTACGAGGGGAGGGTCTTC CSARDYEGRVF
- - TRBJ2-5 TRBV28 TGTGCCAGCAACTGGAGGGGAGAGACCCAGTACTTC CASNWRGETQYF
- TRBD1 TRBJ2-7 TRBV7-3 TGTGCCAGCAGCTTGGACAGGGGGGCCTACGAGCAGTACTTC CASSLDRGAYEQYF
- TRBD1 TRBJ2-7 TRBV4-3 TGCGCCAGCAGCCAAGGGGGACAGGCCCAGGTCCGCGAGCAGTACTTC CASSQGGQAQVREQYF
- TRBD1 TRBJ2-3 TRBV2 TGTGCCAGCAACCGGGACAGAAGCACAGATACGCAGTATTTT CASNRDRSTDTQYF
- - TRBJ2-7 TRBV2 TGTGCCAGCAAGGAAGGGGTACACGAGCAGTACTTC CASKEGVHEQYF
- TRBD2 TRBJ2-1 TRBV7-2 TGTGCCAGCAGCTTACTGGGGACTAGTAAATTCTTC CASSLLGTSKFF
- TRBD1 TRBJ2-5 TRBV5-1 TGCGCCAGCAGTCTACGGCAGGGGACAGCTCAAGAGACCCAGTACTTC CASSLRQGTAQETQYF
few TRBD1 TRBJ2-2 TRBV5-4 TGTGCCAGTGGGGACAGGCCCTACACCGGGGAGCTGTTTTTT CASGDRPYTGELFF
- TRBD1 TRBJ1-5 TRBV12-3/TRBV12-4 TGTGCCAGCAGCCTACAGGGGTATCAGCCCCAGCATTTT CASSLQGYQPQHF
once TRBD1 TRBJ1-1 TRBV5-8 TGTGCCAGCAGCTTGGGATCGGACAGGGCGAACACTGAAGCTTTCTTT CASSLGSDRANTEAFF
- - TRBJ2-5 TRBV29-1 TGCAGCGTTGGGGAGTTGTACCAAGAGACCCAGTACTTC CSVGELYQETQYF
few - TRBJ1-1 TRBV5-1 TGCGCCAGCAGCTTGGCCGGGCTTGGGGCAGGGAACACTGAAGCTTTCTTT CASSLAGLGAGNTEAFF
- - TRBJ2-7 TRBV5-4 TGTGCCAGCAGCATACAACAGGGTTGGGACGAGCAGTACTTC CASSIQQGWDEQYF
- - TRBJ2-3 TRBV18 TGTGCCAGCTCACCGGATTACGGGAGTACAGATACGCAGTATTTT CASSPDYGSTDTQYF
- - TRBJ2-7 TRBV6-5 TGTGCCAGCAGTTACTCCCCAAGAGTCTACGAGCAGTACTTC CASSYSPRVYEQYF
- TRBD1 TRBJ1-6 TRBV20-1 TGCAGTGCTAGTAGCGCGGGACAGGGGTTTTCACCCCTCCACTTT CSASSAGQGFSPLHF
once - TRBJ1-6 TRBV6-6 TGTGCCAGCAGTTCAGCGTCCTATAATTCACCCCTCCACTTT CASSSASYNSPLHF
- - TRBJ1-6 TRBV7-9 TGTGCCAGCAGTTCGACGGGGGATTCACCCCTCCACTTT CASSSTGDSPLHF
few TRBD2 TRBJ2-1 TRBV28 TGTGCCAGCAGACCTCTGCGGGAGACCCAAACCAATGAGCAGTTCTTC CASRPLRETQTNEQFF
- - TRBJ2-1 TRBV12-3/TRBV12-4 TGTGCCAGCAGCCCCCTAGTCCATGAGCAGTTCTTC CASSPLVHEQFF
- TRBD1 TRBJ1-1 TRBV6-5 TGTGCCAGCAGTTACTCTGACAGGGGTAGAGCTTTCTTT CASSYSDRGRAFF
- TRBD1 TRBJ1-1 TRBV18 TGTGCCAGCTCACCGGGACAGATGAACACTGAAGCTTTCTTT CASSPGQMNTEAFF
- TRBD1 TRBJ2-7 TRBV5-4 TGTGCCAGCAGCCCCGGACAGGGTAAAGAGCAGTACTTC CASSPGQGKEQYF
- TRBD2 TRBJ2-1 TRBV19 TGTGCCAGTAGTATAGTGTGGCTAGCGGGAGCGAGTGAGCAGTTCTTC CASSIVWLAGASEQFF
- TRBD1 TRBJ2-5 TRBV24-1 TGTGCCACCAGTGATCCGGGACAGCCGTACCAAGAGACCCAGTACTTC CATSDPGQPYQETQYF
- - TRBJ2-7 TRBV24-1 TGTGCCACCAGTGCCGCCGGACGGGGCTACGAGCAGTACTTC CATSAAGRGYEQYF
- TRBD1 TRBJ2-1 TRBV9 TGTGCCAGCAGCTCGGCCGGGACAGGAGCCTACAATGAGCAGTTCTTC CASSSAGTGAYNEQFF
- - TRBJ2-1 TRBV4-3 TGCGCCAGCAGCCAAGATACTCTTACCTCGGGGAACAATGAGCAGTTCTTC CASSQDTLTSGNNEQFF
few TRBD2 TRBJ2-1 TRBV7-9 TGTGCCAGCAGCCCGCGACTAGCGGGATCATACAATGAGCAGTTCTTC CASSPRLAGSYNEQFF
- - TRBJ1-5 TRBV30 TGTGCCTGGACAAGGCAGGGGAATCAGCCCCAGCATTTT CAWTRQGNQPQHF
few - TRBJ2-1 TRBV18 TGTGCCAGCTCACCACCCGGTACTCCCAATGAGCAGTTCTTC CASSPPGTPNEQFF
- - TRBJ2-2 TRBV11-2 TGTGCCAGCAGCTTGCGACAGGCAGCGAACACCGGGGAGCTGTTTTTT CASSLRQAANTGELFF
- - TRBJ2-7 TRBV5-4 TGTGCCAGCAGCTTGTCCAGGGGCTCCTACGAGCAGTACTTC CASSLSRGSYEQYF
- TRBD1 TRBJ1-2 TRBV9 TGTGCCAGCAGCCAGGACAGGGGCGGCTACACCTTC CASSQDRGGYTF
few TRBD1 TRBJ2-5 TRBV5-1 TGCGCCAGCAGCATCCTCCGGGACAGCCAAGAGACCCAGTACTTC CASSILRDSQETQYF
- TRBD1 TRBJ2-7 TRBV6-5 TGTGCCAGCAGGCGAGGGGACAGGGACGAGCAGTACTTC CASRRGDRDEQYF
once TRBD1 TRBJ2-7 TRBV4-2 TGTGCCAGCAGCCAAGTAGGGGGACAGGGGGCCTACGAGCAGTACTTC CASSQVGGQGAYEQYF
- - TRBJ1-1 TRBV18 TGTGCCAGCTCATCTTCGGGCACTGAAGCTTTCTTT CASSSSGTEAFF
- - TRBJ2-1 TRBV9 TGTGCCAGCAGCCCCCAGGGGGACTCCTATGGCGAGCAGTTCTTC CASSPQGDSYGEQFF
once TRBD1 TRBJ2-6 TRBV28 TGTGCCAGCAGTTTAACAGGGGTGGCTGGGGCCAACGTCCTGACTTTC CASSLTGVAGANVLTF
- - TRBJ2-1 TRBV20-1 TGCAGTGCTAGTACAGCTAATGAGCAGTTCTTC CSASTANEQFF
- - TRBJ1-5 TRBV6-2/TRBV6-3 TGTGCCAGCAGTTTCAGGGTTGGGAATCAGCCCCAGCATTTT CASSFRVGNQPQHF
- TRBD1 TRBJ1-6 TRBV28 TGTGCCAGCAGTACAACCGGGACAGGGCGGTCACCCCTCCACTTT CASSTTGTGRSPLHF
- TRBD2 TRBJ2-5 TRBV19 TGTGCCAGTAGCCCCCAGGGACTAGCATCTGGGGCCCAGTACTTC CASSPQGLASGAQYF
- - TRBJ2-7 TRBV5-1 TGCGCCAGCAGCTTGGCCTCGGTCGGGAACGAGCAGTACTTC CASSLASVGNEQYF
- - TRBJ2-7 TRBV6-5 TGTGCCAGCAGCCGCTCGGGGACCTACGAGCAGTACTTC CASSRSGTYEQYF
- - TRBJ2-7 TRBV28 TGTGCCAGCAGTCCGCCGGAGAATAAATACGAGCAGTACTTC CASSPPENKYEQYF
- - TRBJ1-2 TRBV15 TGTGCCACCAGCAGAGATCGAGAGAGTGGCTACACCTTC CATSRDRESGYTF
- TRBD2 TRBJ2-3 TRBV3-1/TRBV3-2 TGTGCCAGCAGCCAAGTCGCTAGCGGGATCGGTACAGATACGCAGTATTTT CASSQVASGIGTDTQYF
- - TRBJ1-2 TRBV5-1 TGCGCCAGCAGCCCCGACGGGAACTATGGCTACACCTTC CASSPDGNYGYTF
- TRBD1 TRBJ1-2 TRBV4-3 TGCGCCAGCAGCCAAGATCGGGACAGCCACTATGGCTACACCTTC CASSQDRDSHYGYTF
- TRBD1 TRBJ2-1 TRBV7-2 TGTGCCAGCAGCCCACGCCCCGGGACAGGGACATCAGGGGAGCAGTTCTTC CASSPRPGTGTSGEQFF
- - TRBJ2-7 TRBV20-1 TGCAGTGCGGGAGAGACGGACGGGCAGTACTTC CSAGETDGQYF